What follows are 7 T cell receptor beta chains derived from one specimen sequenced in a study of T cells in localized non-small cell lung cancer. Data came from immunoSEQ multiplex PCR; TCRdb stores just in-frame clones and leaves some out. The table shows tens of thousands of clones, with roughly 81% occurring only once. The sample consisted of peripheral blood, taken before any cancer treatment. Source of these receptors: a man aged 35-69 years with stage I lung adenocarcinoma.

V and J are TRBV28 and TRBJ1-1, with TRBD1 matching over 11 bases. Per germline, CDR1 MDHEN and CDR2 SYDVKM. CDR3 length: 17 residues. In nucleotides, the CDR3 is TGTGCTCAGGGGAACCGGACAGGGGGCCTCTGGAGCACTGAAGCTTTCTTT. As protein: CAQGNRTGGLWSTEAFF. The complete variable domain, with remaining parts taken from reference TRBV28 and TRBJ1-1, reads DVKVTQSSRYLVKRTGEKVFLECVQDMDHENMFWYRQDPGLGLRLIYFSYDVKMKEKGDIPEGYSVSREKKERFSLILESASTNQTSMYLCAQGNRTGGLWSTEAFFGQGTRLTVV.

The chain couples TRBV11-2 to TRBJ2-5; D possibly corresponds to TRBD2 (5 bases). Germline lookup yields CDR1 SGHAT and CDR2 FQNNGV. The length of the CDR3 is 15 residues. V was trimmed by 0 bases and J by 5 bases, leaving 13 bases between them. CDR3 sequence (DNA): TGTGCCAGCAGCTTAGATCCTGGCAGAGGGGAGACCCAGTACTTC. Its translation is CASSLDPGRGETQYF.

This clone was found a few times. The chain uses TRBV7-2 and TRBJ2-3, with 7 bases fitting TRBD2. The CDR3 spans 13 residues. After removal of 11 bases from V and 1 base from J, the junction contained 6 bases not matched to a gene. CDR1 is SGHTA, CDR2 FQGNSA, per germline. The CDR3 bases are TGTGCCGTCCAGAGCGGGGGCACAGATACGCAGTATTTT. Encoded protein: CAVQSGGTDTQYF.

The gene calls are TRBV27 and TRBJ2-2; TRBD2 matches at 11 bases. The germline V gene encodes CDR1 MNHEY and CDR2 SMNVEV (reference sequence). This CDR3 has 18 amino acids. J lost 1 base, V lost 2 bases, and 6 bases had no gene match. Written as DNA, the CDR3 is TGTGCCAGCAGTTTAGCTAGCGGGAGGACTAAGAACACCGGGGAGCTGTTTTTT. Protein sequence: CASSLASGRTKNTGELFF.

The chain recombines TRBV6-4 with TRBJ2-6; D is undetermined. The germline CDR1 and CDR2 sequences are MRHNA and SNTAGT. The V end was cut by 8 bases, the J end by 2 bases, with 7 bases between. The CDR3 is 13 amino acids. In DNA form, the CDR3 reads TGTGCCAGCTGGGAACCTGGGGCCAACGTCCTGACTTTC. It yields the protein CASWEPGANVLTF.

The CDR3 bases are TGTGCCAGCAGAACAGATCAAGAGACCCAGTACTTC. The encoded protein is CASRTDQETQYF. The V call is TRBV5-5, the J call TRBJ2-5; no reliable D call. Looked up from germline, CDR1 is SGHKS and CDR2 is YYEKEE (reference sequence). Trimming left V 5 bases short and J 2 bases short, with 7 bases between. This CDR3 spans 12 amino acids.

V is TRBV28 and J is TRBJ2-1; D unresolved. Germline-derived CDR1 and CDR2 are MDHEN and SYDVKM. Trimming stripped 5 bases from V and 4 bases from J, with 12 bases between. CDR3 length equals 14 residues. CDR3 sequence: CASSLPRAYNEQFF. CDR3 DNA: TGTGCCAGCAGTCTTCCAAGGGCTTACAATGAGCAGTTCTTC.